The present T cell receptor beta chain was sequenced within a study of vaccination effects on CD4 cells after COVID-19. Points on this clone: Its antigen is still unknown.

TCRdb keeps only in-frame clones here, not all; method: immunoSEQ multiplex PCR. The data contain tens of thousands of clones, around 73% of them singletons. Expansion with viral peptide pools was applied to antigen-specific CD4+ T cells by the ViraFEST assay prior to sequencing. Once cultured for 9 to 11 days, the cells underwent separation to obtain CD4+ T cells. Participants were given two doses of BNT162b2 or mRNA-1273 vaccine. This CDR3 comprises 15 residues. V shed 3 bases and J shed 3 bases, with 9 bases lying between them. Germline V gives CDR1 LNHDA, CDR2 SQIVND (reference sequence). The receptor was isolated from a human donor who received a COVID-19 vaccine. The V call is TRBV19, the J call TRBJ2-6; TRBD1 might be the D (5 bases). The specimen was CD4+ T cells from PBMCs cultured with HCoV-229E spike peptides, collected after COVID-19 vaccination. The CDR3 here is CASSIQGSGANVLTF. CDR3 bases: TGTGCCAGTAGTATTCAGGGTAGTGGGGCCAACGTCCTGACTTTC.